The 17 T cell receptor beta chains in this list originate from one sample, sequenced in a study of blood T cells in healthy people across ages. A second PCR, run for 7 to 11 cycles, used a sample-barcoded 5' primer plus a J-beta primer mix. MiXCR, applied by TCRdb to the 5' RACE reads, yields one record per CDR3 protein. Of nearly 1 million distinct CDR3 sequences listed, 45% to 60% were seen once; the top ten hold about 22%. Input material: blood. These receptors all come from a woman aged 60-75 years in good health.

This clonotype was seen a handful of times. The chain carries TRBV9 and TRBJ2-1; TRBD2 aligns across 8 bases. V lost 4 bases to trimming and J lost 4 bases; unmatched junction nucleotides: 10. The CDR3 consists of 16 residues. Germline V gene data show CDR1 as SGDLS and CDR2 as YYNGEE. Here the CDR3 DNA reads TGTGCCAGCAGCCCAAGACTAGCGCCAGATTACAATGAGCAGTTCTTC. The encoded protein is CASSPRLAPDYNEQFF.

The chain joins TRBV20-1 to TRBJ2-4, with 9 bases matching TRBD2. The DNA end favors TRBJ2-7, so the J call may be wrong. This CDR3 is built from 15 residues. Germline V lookup: CDR1 DFQATT, CDR2 SNEGSKA (reference sequence). The CDR3 sequence: CSARDLLAGWYEQYF. The DNA for the CDR3 is TGCAGTGCTAGAGATCTACTAGCGGGCTGGTACGAGCAGTACTTC.

The chain links TRBV20-1 to TRBJ2-1; the match to TRBD2 covers 11 bases. Germline V gene lookup returns CDR1 DFQATT and CDR2 SNEGSKA (reference sequence). With 4 bases clipped from V and 8 bases from J, the junction kept 4 bases outside the gene matches. The CDR3 has 13 residues. CDR3 DNA: TGCAGTGCTATTAGCGGGAGGGCCTATGAGCAGTTCTTC. Translating gives CSAISGRAYEQFF.

The chain uses TRBV28 and TRBJ2-7, with TRBD1 identical over 7 bases. The V gene's germline CDR1 is MDHEN and CDR2 SYDVKM. Trimming removed 5 bases from V and 4 bases from J; junction bases left unmatched: 8. The CDR3 is made up of 14 amino acids. The CDR3 DNA is TGTGCCAGCAGTCCCGGGACAGCCATATACGAGCAGTACTTC. Translated, it gives CASSPGTAIYEQYF.

In nucleotides, the CDR3 is TGTGCCAGCAGCTTAGTCCTAGCGGTATACAATGAGCAGTTCTTC. Its translation: CASSLVLAVYNEQFF. The genes are TRBV7-2 and TRBJ2-1; TRBD2 matches at 7 bases. Germline V gives CDR1 SGHTA, CDR2 FQGNSA. The CDR3 has 15 amino acids. V was pared by 1 base and J by 4 bases, with 4 bases of the junction left unmatched.

The chain is built from TRBV12-3 or TRBV12-4 and TRBJ2-1; 10 bases are a match to TRBD2. V lost 6 bases to trimming and J lost 7 bases; unmatched junction nucleotides: 6. The CDR3 covers 14 residues. This CDR3 reads CASSWTSGPNEQFF. The CDR3, as DNA: TGTGCCAGCAGCTGGACTAGCGGTCCTAATGAGCAGTTCTTC.

The genes are TRBV6-2 or TRBV6-3 and TRBJ2-7; unclear D gene. Germline assignment: CDR1 MNHEY and CDR2 SVGEGT. Trimming pared 8 bases from V and 0 bases from J, leaving 17 bases between. The CDR3 has 15 residues. CDR3 sequence (DNA): TGTGCCAGCGGAGTCCCACGAGTTCGCTCCTACGAGCAGTACTTC. Protein product: CASGVPRVRSYEQYF.

V usage is TRBV4-3 and J usage is TRBJ2-5, with 10 bases lining up with TRBD1. Unmatched junction bases numbered 5, after V lost 2 bases and J lost 5 bases. The CDR3 contains 15 residues. From germline, CDR1 is LGHNA and CDR2 YSLEER. CDR3 sequence reads: CASSQTLGQGETQYF. For the CDR3, the DNA is TGCGCCAGCAGCCAAACCCTGGGACAGGGGGAGACCCAGTACTTC.

The table lists this clonotype with a count of one. This chain connects TRBV4-2 to TRBJ1-6, with 8 bases identical to TRBD1. In germline, CDR1 is LGHNA, CDR2 YNFKEQ. The CDR3 consists of 15 residues. V dropped 2 bases and J dropped 14; count of bases not matched to a gene: 11. CDR3 sequence reads: CASSQPTGVVGALHF. Written as DNA, the CDR3 is TGTGCCAGCAGCCAACCGACAGGGGTTGTCGGGGCCCTCCACTTT.

This chain uses TRBV7-9 with TRBJ1-5; 8 nucleotides line up with TRBD1. V lost 3 bases, J lost 4 bases, and 8 bases stayed unmatched. The CDR3 is made up of 16 amino acids. Per the germline V gene, CDR1 is SEHNR and CDR2 is FQNEAQ (reference sequence). CDR3 bases: TGTGCCAGCAGCTTTTCTTGGGACAGGACAAATCAGCCCCAGCATTTT. Translation: CASSFSWDRTNQPQHF.

This clonotype was detected only once. The V gene is TRBV7-9, the J gene TRBJ2-2; tentatively, D is TRBD1 (5 bases). With 0 bases removed from V and 6 bases from J, the gap between germline ends came to 11 bases. CDR3 length equals 15 residues. CDR1 is SEHNR and CDR2 is FQNEAQ in the germline V gene (reference sequence). The CDR3 region is CASSLARDFAGELFF. The CDR3 DNA follows: TGTGCCAGCAGCTTAGCCAGGGATTTTGCCGGGGAGCTGTTTTTT.

The chain combines TRBV18 with TRBJ2-3; 7 bases fit TRBD1. There are 15 residues in the CDR3. Germline values: CDR1 KGHSH, CDR2 LQKENI. The trim removed 3 bases at V and 5 bases at J, leaving 8 bases unmatched. CDR3 sequence reads: CASSPKAYRGDTQYF. CDR3 coding DNA: TGTGCCAGCTCACCCAAGGCGTACAGGGGAGATACGCAGTATTTT.

The chain joins TRBV29-1 to TRBJ2-7; D perhaps matches TRBD1 (5 bases). This CDR3 spans 13 amino acids. Germline CDR1 SQVTM, CDR2 ANQGSEA. V lost 5 bases, J lost 4 bases, and 15 bases lay in between. CDR3: CSVPGQFNYEQYF. The CDR3 DNA sequence: TGCAGCGTTCCAGGGCAATTCAATTACGAGCAGTACTTC.

In DNA, the CDR3 is TGCAGCGTTCCCGGAGCGGGAGTTGGTGCGGATACGCAGTATTTT. Its translation is CSVPGAGVGADTQYF. The rearrangement joins TRBV29-1 to TRBJ2-3, with TRBD2 matching over 8 bases. V shed 5 bases, J shed 6 bases, and the junction held 13 bases outside the gene matches. The CDR3 consists of 15 residues. Per the germline V gene, CDR1 is SQVTM and CDR2 is ANQGSEA.

This clonotype has only a few counts. The CDR3 DNA reads TGTGCCAGCAGTTTCCCCGGGACTAGCGGGAGGATTGAGCAGTACTTC. Its translation: CASSFPGTSGRIEQYF. The chain couples TRBV27 to TRBJ2-5, with 15 positions matching TRBD2. Germline V CDR1 and CDR2: MNHEY, SMNVEV (reference sequence). The CDR3 is 16 amino acids. Trimming removed 3 bases from V and 11 bases from J; junction bases left unmatched: 10.

The chain joins TRBV21-1 to TRBJ2-4; TRBD2, the table's D call, was not compared with the DNA. Near its end, the DNA agrees better with TRBJ2-7, so the J call may be wrong. TRBV21-1 is deemed a pseudogene. The CDR3 has 21 amino acids. The CDR3 reads CASSKGRRLAGPVPLSSEQYF. CDR3 nucleotide sequence: TGTGCCAGCAGCAAAGGAAGGAGACTAGCGGGCCCAGTTCCTCTTTCTTCCGAGCAGTACTTC.

Only a few counts were recorded for this clonotype. The CDR3 protein is CASSPRTISRGQETQYF. The CDR3 region has the DNA TGCGCCAGCAGCCCTAGGACTATCTCAAGGGGTCAAGAGACCCAGTACTTC. The chain is built from TRBV4-1 and TRBJ2-5, with D maybe TRBD2 (6 bases). Per germline, CDR1 MGHRA and CDR2 YSYEKL. Deletions cut 4 bases from V and 2 bases from J, with 20 bases between. The CDR3 is made up of 17 amino acids.